Following are 20 T cell receptor beta chains from one sample sequenced in a study of blood T cells in healthy people across ages. The authors ran a second PCR of about 6 to 11 cycles using a sample-barcoded 5' primer and a J-beta primer mix. TCRdb fed the 5' RACE reads into MiXCR, producing one record per CDR3 protein. The sample yields approximately 800,000 distinct CDR3 sequences, 62% seen once. The source material was blood. Receptors originate from a man aged 25 to 40 in good health.

The genes are TRBV20-1 and TRBJ2-3, with D perhaps matching TRBD2 (5 bases). The CDR3 is 12 residues long. Germline V gene data show CDR1 as DFQATT and CDR2 as SNEGSKA (reference sequence). The V end lost 4 bases, the J end lost 3 bases, and 8 bases lay between the germline ends. The CDR3 loop reads CSANPGTDTQYF. As DNA, the CDR3 is TGCAGTGCTAACCCGGGGACAGATACGCAGTATTTT.

This clonotype was picked up a small number of times. The J gene is TRBJ2-5, the V gene TRBV3-1, with 11 bases identical to TRBD2. The J call is in doubt because the DNA end fits TRBJ2-7 better. Germline V gene lookup returns CDR1 LGHDT and CDR2 YNNKEL (reference sequence). The CDR3 sequence is 16 residues long. DNA of the CDR3: TGTGCCAGCAGCTTTCCCGGGACTAGCGGAACCTACGAGCAGTACTTC. Translation gives CASSFPGTSGTYEQYF.

V gene TRBV9 combines with J gene TRBJ1-3; D is ambiguous. The ends were cut back, 0 bases at V and 3 bases at J, with 4 bases in the middle. CDR1 and CDR2 from the germline V gene are SGDLS and YYNGEE. The CDR3 length is 13 residues. The CDR3 is CASSVADGNTIYF. Here the CDR3 DNA reads TGTGCCAGCAGCGTAGCGGATGGAAACACCATATATTTT.

This clonotype was seen only once. The rearrangement uses TRBV10-3 and TRBJ2-3, with D perhaps TRBD2 (5 bases). V was clipped by 3 bases and J by 4 bases, with 11 bases between them. This CDR3 has 14 residues. Looked up from germline, CDR1 is ENHRY and CDR2 is SYGVKD. The CDR3 DNA sequence: TGTGCCATCAGTGACGACCCCGGGGCAGATACGCAGTATTTT. Translating gives CAISDDPGADTQYF.

This clonotype occurred once. This chain uses TRBV6-6 with TRBJ1-5; 7 bases line up with TRBD1. The CDR3 runs to 14 residues. The V and J ends lost 10 bases and 2 bases, in that order; junction bases with no gene match: 8. CDR1 is MNHNY and CDR2 is SVGAGI in the germline V gene (reference sequence). The DNA for the CDR3 is TGTGCCATCTGGACAGGTATTCGCAATCAGCCCCAGCATTTT. Translating it yields CAIWTGIRNQPQHF.

The V call is TRBV7-2, the J call TRBJ2-1; tentative D call: TRBD2 (5 bases). V shed 5 bases and J shed 8 bases, with 16 bases lying between them. The CDR3 has 14 residues. Germline values: CDR1 SGHTA, CDR2 FQGNSA. CDR3 sequence reads: CASSVRPGLDEQFF. CDR3 DNA sequence: TGTGCCAGCAGCGTACGACCCGGACTGGATGAGCAGTTCTTC.

This clonotype showed up just once. The gene calls are TRBV4-3 and TRBJ2-1; 7 positions match TRBD1. The CDR3 consists of 16 residues. V shed 1 base, J shed 2 bases, and the junction held 5 bases outside the gene matches. Germline V gives CDR1 LGHNA, CDR2 YSLEER. CDR3 sequence: CASSQATGVPYNEQFF. Here the CDR3 DNA reads TGCGCCAGCAGCCAAGCTACAGGGGTCCCCTACAATGAGCAGTTCTTC.

The rearrangement uses TRBV6-1 and TRBJ1-2, with unresolved D. Germline values: CDR1 MNHNS, CDR2 SASEGT. The CDR3 length is 15 residues. Trimming took 0 bases from V and 2 from J, leaving 10 bases between them. CDR3 sequence (DNA): TGTGCCAGCAGTGAAGCGGTACGGGAGAACTATGGCTACACCTTC. This gives the protein CASSEAVRENYGYTF.

This clonotype was observed a few times. CDR3 amino acids: CASSLRSGFGNQPQHF. The CDR3 nucleotides are TGTGCCAGCAGCCTAAGGTCCGGGTTTGGCAATCAGCCCCAGCATTTT. J is TRBJ1-5 and V is TRBV12-3 or TRBV12-4; D not resolved. There are 16 residues in the CDR3. Deletions cut 6 bases from V and 2 bases from J, with 17 bases between.

This sequence joins TRBV7-2 and TRBJ2-7, with TRBD2 matching 7 bases. The end of the DNA fits TRBJ2-5 better, so the J call may be wrong. The CDR3 sequence is 15 residues long. Germline V gene sequence: CDR1 SGHTA, CDR2 FQGNSA. This CDR3 reads CASSLDSGGQETQYF. DNA for the CDR3: TGTGCCAGCAGCTTAGATTCGGGGGGCCAAGAGACCCAGTACTTC.

The rearrangement links TRBV4-3 to TRBJ2-1, with D tentatively TRBD1 (6 bases). V lost 1 base, J lost 8 bases, and 12 bases lay in between. Germline V lookup: CDR1 LGHNA, CDR2 YSLEER. This CDR3 is 14 amino acids long. The CDR3 spells CASSQGPQGYEQFF. The CDR3 DNA reads TGCGCCAGCAGCCAAGGACCACAGGGTTATGAGCAGTTCTTC.

The gene calls are TRBV29-1 and TRBJ2-1; D gene unclear. CDR1 is SQVTM and CDR2 is ANQGSEA in the germline V gene. The CDR3 length is 15 residues. V lost 6 bases and J 6 bases, leaving 21 bases between the germline ends. DNA for the CDR3: TGCAGCGTCCTCGTAGGCTTTGGGGTCGGCAATGAGCAGTTCTTC. Protein product: CSVLVGFGVGNEQFF.

Concerning this clonotype itself: The junction departs from germline at one end; a sequencing error may be responsible. CDR3 coding DNA: TGTACCAGCAACCGGGGGCGCGGGAACGAGCAGTACTTC. It specifies CTSNRGRGNEQYF. The genes are TRBV6-5 and TRBJ2-5; D assignment may be TRBD1 or TRBD2 (6 bases each). The better agreement between TRBJ2-7 and the DNA end casts doubt on the J call. Germline-derived CDR1 and CDR2 are MNHEY and SVGAGI. The CDR3 length is 13 residues.

DNA of the CDR3: TGTGCCAGCAGTCCCTCGATGCGGGGGTTACAAGAGACCCAGTACTTC. Translated, it gives CASSPSMRGLQETQYF. The chain carries TRBV6-5 and TRBJ2-5; 7 bases map to TRBD2. Germline V gives CDR1 MNHEY, CDR2 SVGAGI. Trimming at V came to 5 bases and at J to 2 bases, leaving 11 bases not matched to a gene. The CDR3 sequence is 16 residues long.

There are a few counts of this clonotype. The chain carries TRBV5-5 and TRBJ1-1; TRBD1 might be the D (5 bases). Germline V gene data show CDR1 as SGHKS and CDR2 as YYEKEE (reference sequence). The ends were cut back, 4 bases at V and 0 bases at J, with 10 bases in the middle. CDR3 length: 14 residues. In DNA, the CDR3 is TGTGCCAGCAGCCCCAGGGTTATGAACACTGAAGCTTTCTTT. Translation: CASSPRVMNTEAFF.

The chain has TRBV9 and TRBJ2-7, with D perhaps TRBD1 or TRBD2 (6 bases each). Germline CDR1 reads SGDLS; CDR2 reads YYNGEE. This CDR3 is built from 15 residues. Trimming left V 2 bases short and J 0 bases short, with 12 bases between. Here the CDR3 reads CASSVGGRHSYEQYF. The DNA of the CDR3 is TGTGCCAGCAGCGTGGGGGGCAGGCACTCCTACGAGCAGTACTTC.

V usage is TRBV21-1 and J usage is TRBJ1-6; the D segment call TRBD1 is taken from the table without a DNA check. TRBV21-1 represents a pseudogene. The CDR3 has 16 amino acids. This CDR3 is CASRSNRGESNSPLHF. DNA for the CDR3: TGTGCCAGCAGAAGTAACCGGGGCGAATCAAATTCACCCCTCCACTTT.

This clonotype has just a few counts. The chain is built from TRBV20-1 and TRBJ2-7; 7 bases are a match to TRBD1. Germline trimming cut 5 bases from V and 3 bases from J; bases unmatched to any gene: 10. Germline V CDR1 and CDR2: DFQATT, SNEGSKA (reference sequence). The CDR3 is 14 amino acids. The CDR3 loop reads CSAPPTGIDYEQYF. The CDR3 bases are TGCAGTGCTCCTCCGACAGGGATCGACTACGAGCAGTACTTC.

This sequence joins TRBV21-1 and TRBJ1-2. TRBV21-1 is assigned pseudogene status. The CDR3 contains 14 residues. CDR3 DNA: TGTGCCAGCACCGAAGGGTCGTACGACTATGGCTACACCTTC. It specifies CASTEGSYDYGYTF.

The chain recombines TRBV6-5 with TRBJ2-1, with no clear D. The CDR3 length is 15 residues. V was pared by 5 bases and J by 7 bases, with 18 bases between. Per germline, CDR1 MNHEY and CDR2 SVGAGI. As DNA, the CDR3 is TGTGCCAGCAGTCCCCCTTTAAAGTCCTCGAATGAGCAGTTCTTC. Translating gives CASSPPLKSSNEQFF.